The 27 T cell receptor beta chains listed next were all sequenced from one sample in a study of identical twins. Each CDR3 protein gets one entry after TCRdb re-called the 5' RACE reads with MiXCR. The sample has hundreds of thousands of distinct CDR3 sequences, 8.5% to 9.5% seen once; the top ten hold approximately 0.96%. These sequences were also reported in another study, on yellow fever vaccine responses in identical twins.

Material for sequencing was PBMCs. The receptors derive from a woman under 30 in good health.

This clonotype was observed at least ten times. V and J are TRBV5-1 and TRBJ2-3, with TRBD2 matching 7 bases. J was trimmed by 3 bases and V by 5 bases; bases with no gene match: 9. CDR3 size: 15 residues. The V gene's germline CDR1 is SGHRS and CDR2 YFSETQ. DNA of the CDR3: TGCGCCAGCAGATTAGAGGGAGGGCAAACAGATACGCAGTATTTT. It specifies CASRLEGGQTDTQYF.

CDR3 residues: CASSQASGMSSYEQYF. The DNA for the CDR3 is TGTGCCAGCAGCCAAGCGAGCGGCATGAGCTCCTACGAGCAGTACTTC. The chain joins TRBV3-1 to TRBJ2-7, with a possible D match to TRBD2 (5 bases). Germline values: CDR1 LGHDT, CDR2 YNNKEL (reference sequence). The length of the CDR3 is 16 residues. V was clipped by 1 base and J by 0 bases, with 13 bases between them.

The genes are TRBV10-2 and TRBJ2-1; D uncertain. Deletions cut 7 bases from V and 8 bases from J, with 12 bases between. Germline V gene data show CDR1 as WSHSY and CDR2 as SAAADI. This CDR3 region has 12 residues. CDR3 residues: CASKSKPDEQFF. As DNA, the CDR3 is TGCGCCAGCAAATCAAAGCCGGATGAGCAGTTCTTC.

This clonotype has a count of ten or more. The chain uses TRBV5-1 and TRBJ2-7, with D perhaps matching TRBD2 (5 bases). Germline CDR1 reads SGHRS; CDR2 reads YFSETQ. The V and J ends lost 0 bases and 1 base respectively, with 14 bases between them. The CDR3 length is 16 residues. The CDR3 is CASSLDPGVGSYEQYF. DNA for the CDR3: TGCGCCAGCAGCTTGGACCCCGGGGTGGGATCCTACGAGCAGTACTTC.

This rearrangement joins TRBV25-1 to TRBJ2-1; TRBD2 aligns across 9 bases. Trimming at V came to 2 bases and at J to 4 bases, leaving 12 bases not matched to a gene. Germline assignment: CDR1 MGHDK and CDR2 SYGVNS. The CDR3 is 18 residues long. In nucleotides, the CDR3 is TGTGCCAGCAGTGAACCCGCACCGGGCCTAGCGGGATACAATGAGCAGTTCTTC. Protein product: CASSEPAPGLAGYNEQFF.

This clonotype was seen more than once but under ten times. This chain joins TRBV20-1 and TRBJ2-7, with 8 bases identical to TRBD2. CDR3 length: 13 residues. V dropped 5 bases and J dropped 3; count of bases not matched to a gene: 6. CDR1 DFQATT and CDR2 SNEGSKA come from the germline V gene (reference sequence). The CDR3 nucleotides read TGCAGTGCTGGGGTTAGCGGGAACTACGAGCAGTACTTC. This encodes CSAGVSGNYEQYF.

The rearrangement uses TRBV2 and TRBJ2-5; 7 bases agree with TRBD1. The trim removed 5 bases at V and 2 bases at J, leaving 11 bases unmatched. CDR1 is SNHLY and CDR2 is FYNNEI in the germline V gene. This CDR3 is built from 16 residues. The CDR3 DNA is TGTGCCAGCAGTTCACCCGGGACAGAAATACAAGAGACCCAGTACTTC. Its translation is CASSSPGTEIQETQYF.

This clonotype was counted only a few times. The DNA is omitted, as the CDR3 cannot be located on it reliably, and the CDR3 follows TCRdb's listing. V usage is TRBV6-5 and J usage is TRBJ2-1; the table's D call of TRBD2 was not tested on the DNA. Germline CDR1 MNHEY, CDR2 SVGAGI. Including both end residues, the CDR3 is 16 amino acids long. The chain's CDR3 is CASSSSGLPTYNEQFF.

This clonotype was observed many times. J is TRBJ1-1 and V is TRBV7-9; D is uncertain. Per the germline V gene, CDR1 is SEHNR and CDR2 is FQNEAQ (reference sequence). There are 15 residues in the CDR3. V lost 1 base, J lost 0 bases, and 9 bases lay in between. CDR3 loop: CASSLGTAMNTEAFF. Here the CDR3 DNA reads TGTGCCAGCAGCTTAGGGACCGCGATGAACACTGAAGCTTTCTTT.

Only a few counts were recorded for this clonotype. J is TRBJ2-1 and V is TRBV27; 7 bases agree with TRBD2. CDR3 length: 12 residues. The germline V gene has CDR1 MNHEY and CDR2 SMNVEV (reference sequence). The trim removed 7 bases at V and 8 bases at J, leaving 5 bases unmatched. CDR3 in amino acids: CASMSGRDEQFF. CDR3 in DNA: TGTGCCAGCATGTCAGGGAGGGATGAGCAGTTCTTC.

The table lists this clonotype with many counts. The chain couples TRBV11-2 to TRBJ2-3; D is possibly TRBD2 (6 bases). V was shortened by 3 bases and J by 1 base, with 14 bases between the two germline ends. This CDR3 is 16 amino acids long. The germline V gene has CDR1 SGHAT and CDR2 FQNNGV. CDR3 sequence reads: CASSFFSGGGTDTQYF. Written as DNA, the CDR3 is TGTGCCAGCAGCTTTTTTTCGGGCGGGGGCACAGATACGCAGTATTTT.

Only a few counts were recorded for this clonotype. The chain carries TRBV7-9 and TRBJ2-5, with TRBD2 matching 8 bases. The CDR3 consists of 16 residues. Germline loops: CDR1 SEHNR, CDR2 FQNEAQ (reference sequence). The ends lost 0 bases at V and 5 bases at J; junction bases unmatched: 8. Here the CDR3 DNA reads TGTGCCAGCAGCTTAGCGCTTGGACTAGCTGGGGAGACCCAGTACTTC. Its protein product is CASSLALGLAGETQYF.

This clonotype was seen many times. The chain combines TRBV9 with TRBJ2-3; 12 bases align to TRBD2. Germline lookup yields CDR1 SGDLS and CDR2 YYNGEE. This CDR3 has 16 amino acids. V lost 3 bases and J lost 1; bases outside the gene matches: 3. This chain's CDR3 is CASSARLAGGTDTQYF. The CDR3 DNA is TGTGCCAGCAGCGCCAGACTAGCGGGAGGCACAGATACGCAGTATTTT.

This clonotype was counted many times. V gene TRBV7-6 combines with J gene TRBJ1-2; 10 nucleotides line up with TRBD1. V was pared by 5 bases and J by 5 bases, with 8 bases of the junction left unmatched. The germline CDR1 and CDR2 sequences are SGHVS and FNYEAQ. This CDR3 is 15 amino acids long. The CDR3 protein is CASSPAPGQGYGYTF. The CDR3 DNA reads as TGTGCCAGCAGCCCAGCTCCGGGACAGGGGTATGGCTACACCTTC.

The sample holds a few counts of this clonotype. This chain connects TRBV4-2 to TRBJ2-2, with TRBD1 matching 8 bases. Germline V gene lookup returns CDR1 LGHNA and CDR2 YNFKEQ. V dropped 0 bases and J dropped 6; count of bases not matched to a gene: 3. This CDR3 has 15 amino acids. The CDR3 sequence: CASSQDPGGAGELFF. In DNA, the CDR3 is TGTGCCAGCAGCCAAGATCCAGGGGGCGCCGGGGAGCTGTTTTTT.

This clonotype came up a few times. The CDR3 sequence: CSAKGTSGRTDTQYF. Written as DNA, the CDR3 is TGCAGTGCGAAAGGGACTAGCGGGAGGACAGATACGCAGTATTTT. V usage is TRBV20-1 and J usage is TRBJ2-3, with TRBD2 matching 15 bases. This CDR3 has 15 residues. Germline values: CDR1 DFQATT, CDR2 SNEGSKA (reference sequence). The V and J ends lost 6 bases and 3 bases, in that order; junction bases with no gene match: 4.

This clonotype appeared many times. The V gene is TRBV9, the J gene TRBJ2-3; 13 bases align to TRBD2. The CDR3 extends over 17 amino acids. The germline gives CDR1 SGDLS, CDR2 YYNGEE. V trimming: 4 bases; J trimming: 2 bases; junction bases outside the gene matches: 7. The CDR3 protein is CASSPYGTSGVTDTQYF. In DNA, the CDR3 is TGTGCCAGCAGCCCCTACGGGACTAGCGGGGTCACAGATACGCAGTATTTT.

This clonotype was seen only a few times. This chain connects TRBV20-1 to TRBJ2-2; 12 bases are a match to TRBD2. In germline, CDR1 is DFQATT, CDR2 SNEGSKA (reference sequence). J gave up 5 bases and V 3 bases, and 4 bases lay outside the gene matches. The CDR3 consists of 15 residues. The CDR3 DNA follows: TGCAGTGCTAGTCGACTAGCGGGAGATACCGGGGAGCTGTTTTTT. Encoded protein: CSASRLAGDTGELFF.

The V gene is TRBV7-9, the J gene TRBJ2-7; D gene uncertain. CDR1 and CDR2 from the germline V gene are SEHNR and FQNEAQ (reference sequence). CDR3 size: 15 residues. V lost 1 base and J lost 1, with 11 bases in between. The CDR3 region is CASSLGWPVSYEQYF. CDR3 bases: TGTGCCAGCAGCTTAGGATGGCCAGTATCCTACGAGCAGTACTTC.

This clonotype was counted between two and nine times. CDR3 bases: TGTGCCATCAGCCTAGCGGGGGGGGACACCGGGGAGCTGTTTTTT. This sequence encodes CAISLAGGDTGELFF. The gene calls are TRBV10-3 and TRBJ2-2, with 12 bases lining up with TRBD2. The germline V gene has CDR1 ENHRY and CDR2 SYGVKD. V shed 6 bases and J 3 bases; nucleotides not matched to a gene: 2. The CDR3 has 15 residues.

In its sample, this clonotype was seen a few times. The chain links TRBV7-9 to TRBJ2-2; TRBD2 aligns across 7 bases. CDR1 SEHNR and CDR2 FQNEAQ come from the germline V gene (reference sequence). V shed 5 bases and J 1 base; nucleotides not matched to a gene: 10. CDR3 length: 17 amino acids. The CDR3 region has the DNA TGTGCCAGCAGCCCGACCGGGACTATCTTGAACACCGGGGAGCTGTTTTTT. Amino acids: CASSPTGTILNTGELFF.

The chain recombines TRBV4-1 with TRBJ2-7; 11 nucleotides align to TRBD2. CDR1 is MGHRA and CDR2 is YSYEKL in the germline V gene. This CDR3 comprises 15 residues. V was pared by 2 bases and J by 4 bases, with 4 bases of the junction left unmatched. Here the CDR3 reads CASSQPTSGSYEQYF. CDR3 nucleotide sequence: TGCGCCAGCAGCCAACCAACTAGCGGGAGTTACGAGCAGTACTTC.

This clonotype was seen many times. The CDR3 DNA follows: TGTGCCAGCAGTTTAGCGGGGGGACGGAATGAGCAGTTCTTC. It encodes CASSLAGGRNEQFF. The V call is TRBV28, the J call TRBJ2-1; the match to TRBD2 covers 8 bases. The CDR3 contains 14 residues. J lost 7 bases, V lost 2 bases, and 4 bases had no gene match. Germline V gives CDR1 MDHEN, CDR2 SYDVKM.

This clonotype came up a few times. The rearrangement joins TRBV6-2 or TRBV6-3 to TRBJ2-1, with D perhaps being TRBD1 or TRBD2 (5 bases each). Trimming stripped 5 bases from V and 0 bases from J, with 11 bases between. CDR1 MNHEY and CDR2 SVGEGT come from the germline V gene. This CDR3 region has 15 residues. CDR3 bases: TGTGCCAGCAGTCCCTGGGACCACTCCTACAATGAGCAGTTCTTC. Its translation: CASSPWDHSYNEQFF.

V gene TRBV2 combines with J gene TRBJ1-5, with D possibly TRBD1 on 5 matching bases. CDR1 SNHLY and CDR2 FYNNEI come from the germline V gene. The CDR3 is 15 amino acids. V dropped 3 bases and J dropped 1 base, with 10 bases sitting between them. The CDR3 loop reads CASSEAGTSNQPQHF. The CDR3 DNA reads as TGTGCCAGCAGTGAGGCAGGGACCAGCAATCAGCCCCAGCATTTT.

With respect to this clonotype: Relative to the germline gene, one junction end is altered; a read error may explain this. This chain connects TRBV27 to TRBJ2-7; a possible D gene is TRBD2 (6 bases). This CDR3 region has 14 residues. In germline, CDR1 is MNHEY, CDR2 SMNVEV (reference sequence). The CDR3 DNA follows: TGTGCCAGCAGTTTCGCTAGCGACTCCTACGAGCAGCACTTC. This sequence encodes CASSFASDSYEQHF.

The chain links TRBV20-1 to TRBJ2-1; 8 bases are a match to TRBD2. The CDR3 runs 16 residues. Germline loops: CDR1 DFQATT, CDR2 SNEGSKA (reference sequence). Unmatched junction bases numbered 12, after V lost 3 bases and J lost 5 bases. The CDR3 nucleotides read TGCAGTGCTAGGACCCGAAGAGCGGGGGAGAACAATGAGCAGTTCTTC. The encoded protein is CSARTRRAGENNEQFF.